The next 12 T cell receptor beta chains were all read from a single sample in a study of shared clonotypes between healthy human individuals. Clones were sequenced by immunoSEQ multiplex PCR, and TCRdb holds only the in-frame ones, with some missing. The data contain around 1.4 million clones, 97% to 99% of them seen just once; the ten biggest clones take up 0.36%. The material sequenced was naive CD4+ T cells sorted from blood. Subset defined: CD45RA+ positively selected. Receptors originate from a man in his thirties or forties in good health.

The rearrangement links TRBV7-8 to TRBJ2-6; D remains unclear. Germline CDR1 and CDR2: SGHVS and FQNEAQ. Trimming took off 7 bases at V and 0 bases at J, with 4 bases between the two ends. CDR3 length: 13 amino acids. The CDR3 DNA sequence: TGTGCCAGCATCCCCTCTGGGGCCAACGTCCTGACTTTC. This encodes CASIPSGANVLTF. The entire variable domain, with the rest obtained from reference TRBV7-8 and TRBJ2-6, is as follows: GAGVSQSPRYKVAKRGQDVALRCDPISGHVSLFWYQQALGQGPEFLTYFQNEAQLDKSGLPSDRFFAERPEGSVSTLKIQRTQQEDSAVYLCASIPSGANVLTFGAGSRLTVL.

The rearrangement links TRBV9 to TRBJ2-1, with unresolved D. The CDR3 is 14 amino acids. V lost 0 bases and J 6 bases, leaving 10 bases between the germline ends. CDR1 and CDR2 from the germline V gene are SGDLS and YYNGEE. DNA of the CDR3: TGTGCCAGCAGCGTAGCTGGGTTTCGCAATGAGCAGTTCTTC. Amino acids: CASSVAGFRNEQFF.

J is TRBJ2-3 and V is TRBV18, with D hard to call. Germline CDR1 reads KGHSH; CDR2 reads LQKENI. The CDR3 spans 15 residues. V was shortened by 6 bases and J by 0 bases, with 13 bases between the two germline ends. CDR3 sequence: CASSHDPFSTDTQYF. Here the CDR3 DNA reads TGTGCCAGCTCCCACGACCCATTTAGCACAGATACGCAGTATTTT.

The chain joins TRBV6-4 to TRBJ1-2; TRBD1 is a possible D gene (5 bases). Between the trimmed V and J ends, which lost 0 bases and 5 bases, there was a span of 7 bases. The CDR3 runs to 13 residues. Germline V gene data show CDR1 as MRHNA and CDR2 as SNTAGT. CDR3 coding DNA: TGTGCCAGCAGTGACTCGGCAGGGTATGGCTACACCTTC. Its translation is CASSDSAGYGYTF.

The chain combines TRBV14 with TRBJ2-1; TRBD1 aligns across 11 bases. Germline assignment: CDR1 SGHDN and CDR2 FVKESK. The junction had 1 base not matched to a gene; V was cut back by 4 bases and J by 2 bases. CDR3 length: 15 residues. CDR3 nucleotides: TGTGCCAGCAGCCGGGACAGGGGGACCTACAATGAGCAGTTCTTC. Translation: CASSRDRGTYNEQFF.

About this clone: The same CDR3 can be traced to other DNA sequences in this sample. The CDR3 reads CASSPPGDYNEQFF. In DNA, the CDR3 is TGTGCCAGCTCACCACCAGGGGACTATAATGAGCAGTTCTTC. V usage is TRBV18 and J usage is TRBJ2-1; 7 bases are a match to TRBD2. The CDR3 has 14 residues. V lost 0 bases and J lost 7; bases outside the gene matches: 3. Germline assignment: CDR1 KGHSH and CDR2 LQKENI.

This chain joins TRBV15 and TRBJ2-2; 8 bases map to TRBD1. Trimming took 1 base from V and 1 from J; bases not matched to a gene: 5. CDR1 and CDR2 from the germline V gene are LNHNV and YYDKDF (reference sequence). This CDR3 comprises 17 residues. The CDR3 here is CATSRVRTGWNTGELFF. CDR3 in DNA: TGTGCCACCAGCAGAGTTCGGACAGGGTGGAACACCGGGGAGCTGTTTTTT.

The rearrangement joins TRBV5-1 to TRBJ1-2; 8 nucleotides line up with TRBD1. V dropped 4 bases and J dropped 5; count of bases not matched to a gene: 4. This CDR3 contains 13 residues. Germline V gives CDR1 SGHRS, CDR2 YFSETQ. CDR3: CASSEDRDYGYTF. The CDR3 DNA reads as TGCGCCAGCAGCGAGGACAGGGATTATGGCTACACCTTC.

The V gene is TRBV6-6, the J gene TRBJ2-3; D unresolved. Deletions cut 6 bases from V and 2 bases from J, with 12 bases between. CDR3 length equals 14 residues. Germline V gives CDR1 MNHNY, CDR2 SVGAGI (reference sequence). The DNA for the CDR3 is TGTGCCAGCAGCCCTTCGGAGCCCACAGATACGCAGTATTTT. The encoded protein is CASSPSEPTDTQYF.

The chain combines TRBV6-5 with TRBJ1-5; no firm D call. Germline V lookup: CDR1 MNHEY, CDR2 SVGAGI. The ends were cut back, 5 bases at V and 10 bases at J, with 15 bases in the middle. The CDR3 covers 13 residues. The CDR3 loop reads CASSTFQRSPQHF. The CDR3 nucleotides are TGTGCCAGCAGTACCTTCCAGCGATCTCCCCAGCATTTT.

This chain joins TRBV2 and TRBJ2-7; possibly TRBD1 or TRBD2 for D (5 bases each). The CDR3 spans 15 residues. The V gene lost 4 bases and the J gene lost 2 bases, with 15 bases spanning the gap. Germline loops: CDR1 SNHLY, CDR2 FYNNEI. Written as DNA, the CDR3 is TGTGCCAGCAGTGCAGACAGTCTAGCTACCTACGAGCAGTACTTC. Its protein is CASSADSLATYEQYF.

The genes are TRBV4-3 and TRBJ2-1; TRBD1 is a possible D gene (5 bases). Germline lookup yields CDR1 LGHNA and CDR2 YSLEER. The CDR3 length is 15 residues. With 0 bases removed from V and 9 bases from J, the gap between germline ends came to 15 bases. The CDR3 nucleotides are TGCGCCAGCAGCCAAGATCAGCAGATAAGGGGTGAGCAGTTCTTC. It specifies CASSQDQQIRGEQFF.